This T cell receptor beta chain was retrieved from a study of blood T cell repertoires in COVID-19. Background on the study: Samples of COVID-19 (acute and convalescent) were obtained from the United States, Italy and Spain. PBMCs, B-cell-depleted T cells, or T cells were the source of the cDNA or gDNA that made up the material.

How the authors handled the data: Amplification with reference gene primers provided the estimates of nucleated cell counts. TCRdb's copy holds only in-frame clones and misses some; the assay was immunoSEQ multiplex PCR. V, J and clone size derive from that table, while D and trimming were established from the DNA sequence. Of tens of thousands of clones listed, roughly 82% are singletons. The trim removed 1 base at V and 8 bases at J, leaving 7 bases unmatched. Germline CDR1 LGHNA, CDR2 YSLEER. The CDR3 runs to 16 residues. The genes are TRBV4-3 and TRBJ1-6, with 8 bases identical to TRBD1. Material: peripheral blood. This receptor was obtained from a human donor in a cohort sampled during active COVID-19. CDR3 protein: CASSQGGGTGYSPLHF. The CDR3 coding sequence is TGCGCCAGCAGCCAAGGCGGCGGGACAGGTTATTCACCCCTCCACTTT.